This TCR beta chain was sequenced in a study of shared clonotypes between healthy human individuals (dated by TCRdb to 2019 to 2021). Notes on the research overall: The cohort comprised two women and a few men aged 18 to 49 years. Per donor, three plates each were used for CD4 naive and CD4 memory, two for CD8 naive, and one for CD8 memory. To estimate repertoire size and how much clonotype sharing occurs between individuals, the study deeply sequenced the blood TCR repertoires of five healthy adults. Libraries were prepared and TCR repertoires were sequenced by different laboratories using diverse techniques, in order to increase sequencing depth and limit assay-specific biases. Each donor's leukapheresis produced roughly between roughly 0.85 and 10 billion PBMCs.

From the cysteine through the phenylalanine, the CDR3 covers 16 amino acids. Only CDR3 DNA is held: 48 bases, read in frame from base 1. CDR1 and CDR2, per the germline V gene, are SGHRS and YFSETQ. V trim: 2 bases; J trim: 6 bases; unmatched bases: 5. Overall study results and their limits: Because the study included only a small number of donors, the genetic and exposure-history diversity represented was limited. Pairwise subsampling indicated that sequencing depth was expected to affect the degree of clonotype sharing among donors. Even with the large sequencing depth, rarefaction of the sorted-subset datasets indicated that sequencing was incomplete. Naive subsets generally had larger estimated clonotype richness than memory subsets. Across four donors, roughly 5.1% of naive CD4, 3.5% of naive CD8, under 2.5% of memory CD4, and roughly 0.41% of memory CD8 clonotypes were shared. Sampling was restricted to blood, and TCR repertoires in tissues likely differ from the TCR repertoires found in blood. Compared with non-shared clonotypes, the clonotypes found in all four sorted-subset donors had higher generation probabilities.

Using the deep immunoSEQ assay, multiplex PCR amplified TCR CDR3 regions from genomic DNA. Extracted genomic DNA from each cell subset was distributed evenly across all wells of several immunoSEQ 96-well plates, and each plate was treated as a replicate. Each replicate PCR for sorted subsets received roughly 0.2 ug genomic DNA, equal to around 32,000 T cell genomes. Purified libraries were quantified with a Qubit 3.0 fluorometer, sized on a Bioanalyzer 2100, and re-quantified with the KAPA Library Quantification kit. A separate single-read 150-cycle Illumina NextSeq 550 flow cell was used to sequence each immunoSEQ 96-well plate. The study's processing was this. Because the immunoSEQ output held only junctional sequences and lacked quality scores, the filtering could not match the filtering applied to full-length reads. Sequences were annotated with PyIR, a Python wrapper for IgBLAST v1.9, using IMGT germline references to assign V/J genes and CDR3. Any read was removed if the V/J assignment was weak (E-value above 1e-6), the CDR3 was missing, or the read contained stop codons, out-of-frame junctions, or ambiguous translated residues. A V3J clonotype was defined by an identical inferred V gene, J gene, and CDR3 amino acid sequence. To compute the percentage overlap between repertoires, the number of shared unique clonotypes was divided by the size of the smaller repertoire. Three approaches were used to assess repertoire richness: RTK rarefaction, the Chao1 estimator, and Recon v2.1 estimates of unobserved clonotypes. Generation probabilities for all TCRbeta clonotypes obtained by the gDNA method from a handful of donors were computed using OLGA. Entries here come from immuneACCESS through TCRdb and include only in-frame sequences with V and J called. Some clones fail to appear in such tables; in the studies checked, an unresolved V gene covers under half of the shortfall, and the cause of the remainder is unknown. That table gives V, J and clone size, and the DNA gave D and trimming. This sample comprises about 2.1 million clones, around 93% of them detected only once. Clones ranked in the top ten supply 1.7% of the sample.

To note about this clone: Its antigen is currently not known. No much larger clone is present one base from it, and per-base qualities are unavailable.

CD8 naive samples were CD45RO-negative cells positively selected for CCR7, giving a CD45RA+CCR7+ population that excluded TemRA cells. The donors were healthy, HIV-negative adults who had no recently reported acute infections or vaccinations. All donors were Caucasian adults living in Nashville, Tennessee, USA. Blood was collected by leukapheresis, and PBMCs were isolated by Ficoll-Histopaque density gradient centrifugation and then cryopreserved in liquid nitrogen vapor phase. Analytical flow cytometry was used to check the purity and quantity of every magnetically sorted T cell population. Genomic DNA was isolated from each sorted fraction and quantified by UV absorbance on a Nanodrop 2000c.

The V and J genes are TRBV5-1 and TRBJ2-1; 13 middle bases align to TRBD2. Sequencing was carried out using naive CD8+ T cells from PBMCs. The sample's cell subset or site, from its label and the paper: CD45RA+CCR7+. The clonotype was recovered from a man between 18 and 35 years old in good health. Some clones in this sample may be carry-over from other donors' samples. The CDR3 reads as follows: CASSFGLAGVVNEQFF. The nucleotides are TGCGCCAGCAGCTTCGGACTAGCGGGAGTTGTCAATGAGCAGTTCTTC.